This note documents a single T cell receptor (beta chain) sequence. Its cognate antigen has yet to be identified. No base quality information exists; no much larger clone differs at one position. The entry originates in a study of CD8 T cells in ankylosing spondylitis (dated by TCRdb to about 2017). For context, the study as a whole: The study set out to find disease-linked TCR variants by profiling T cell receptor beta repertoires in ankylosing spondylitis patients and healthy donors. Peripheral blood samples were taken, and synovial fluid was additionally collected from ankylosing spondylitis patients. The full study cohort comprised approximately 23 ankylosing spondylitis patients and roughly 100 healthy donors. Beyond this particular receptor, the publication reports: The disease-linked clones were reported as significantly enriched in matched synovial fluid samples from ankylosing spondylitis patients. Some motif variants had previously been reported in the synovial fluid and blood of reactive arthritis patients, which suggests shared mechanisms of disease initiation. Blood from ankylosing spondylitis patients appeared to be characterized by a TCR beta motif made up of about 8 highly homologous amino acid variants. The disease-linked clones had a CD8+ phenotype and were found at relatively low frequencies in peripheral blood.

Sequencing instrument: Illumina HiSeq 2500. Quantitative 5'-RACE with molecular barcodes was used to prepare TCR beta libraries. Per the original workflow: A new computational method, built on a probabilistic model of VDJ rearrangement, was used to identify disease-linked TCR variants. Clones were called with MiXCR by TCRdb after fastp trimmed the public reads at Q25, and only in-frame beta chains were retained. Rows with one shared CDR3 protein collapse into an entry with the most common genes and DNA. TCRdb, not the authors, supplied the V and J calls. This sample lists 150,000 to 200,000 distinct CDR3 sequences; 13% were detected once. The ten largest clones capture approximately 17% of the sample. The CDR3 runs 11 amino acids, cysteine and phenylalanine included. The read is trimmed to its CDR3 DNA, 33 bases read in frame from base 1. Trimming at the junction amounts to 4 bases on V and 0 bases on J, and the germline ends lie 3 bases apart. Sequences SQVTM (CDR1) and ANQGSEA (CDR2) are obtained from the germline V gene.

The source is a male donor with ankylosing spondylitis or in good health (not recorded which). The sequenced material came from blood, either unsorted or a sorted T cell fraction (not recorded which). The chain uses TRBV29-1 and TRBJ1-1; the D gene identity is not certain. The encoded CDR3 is CSVGVNTEAFF. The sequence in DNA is TGCAGCGTTGGGGTGAACACTGAAGCTTTCTTT.